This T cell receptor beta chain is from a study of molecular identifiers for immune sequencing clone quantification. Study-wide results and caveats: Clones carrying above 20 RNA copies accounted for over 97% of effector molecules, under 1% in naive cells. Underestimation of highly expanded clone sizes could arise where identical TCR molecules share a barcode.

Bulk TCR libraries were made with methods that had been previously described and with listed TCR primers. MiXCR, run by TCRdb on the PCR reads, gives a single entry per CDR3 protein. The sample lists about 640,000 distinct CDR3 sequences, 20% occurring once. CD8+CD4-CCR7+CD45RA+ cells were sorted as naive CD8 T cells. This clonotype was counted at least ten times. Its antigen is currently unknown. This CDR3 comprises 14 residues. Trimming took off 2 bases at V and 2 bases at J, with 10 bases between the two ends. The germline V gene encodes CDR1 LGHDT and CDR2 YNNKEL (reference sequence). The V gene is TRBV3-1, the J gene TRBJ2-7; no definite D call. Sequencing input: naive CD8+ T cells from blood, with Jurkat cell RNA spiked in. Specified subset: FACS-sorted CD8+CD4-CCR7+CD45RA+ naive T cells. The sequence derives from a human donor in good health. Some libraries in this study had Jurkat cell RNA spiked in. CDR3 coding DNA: TGTGCCAGCAGCCAATGGATAGGGCCCTACGAGCAGTACTTC. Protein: CASSQWIGPYEQYF.